One sample yielded the 9 T cell receptor beta chains listed below, sequenced in a study of CD8 T cells in Susac syndrome. It was with random hexamers that roughly 0.45 to 1 ug RNA was reverse transcribed. TCRdb re-called the immunoSEQ multiplex PCR reads through MiXCR, storing one row per CDR3 protein. This table holds under 200,000 distinct CDR3 sequences, approximately 94% found once. The specimen was CD4+ T cells from PBMCs. These receptors were taken from a human donor with Susac syndrome.

This clonotype was observed a single time. The J gene is TRBJ2-1, the V gene TRBV5-6; 10 nucleotides match TRBD2. Germline CDR1 SGHDT, CDR2 YYEEEE. Losses at the gene ends were 4 bases for V and 2 bases for J; bases not matched to a gene: 3. This CDR3 region has 15 residues. The CDR3 here is CASSIGLAAYNEQFF. CDR3 sequence (DNA): TGTGCCAGCAGCATCGGACTAGCGGCCTACAATGAGCAGTTCTTC.

The gene calls are TRBV6-5 and TRBJ2-4; 9 positions agree with TRBD1. The CDR3 totals 14 residues. After removal of 6 bases from V and 15 bases from J, the junction contained 15 bases not matched to a gene. Germline V lookup: CDR1 MNHEY, CDR2 SVGAGI. CDR3 sequence (DNA): TGTGCCAGCAGACCGCAGCTGACCGGGACAGGGTCGTACTTC. Its protein is CASRPQLTGTGSYF.

The CDR3 sequence: CASSLYGYTEAFF. The CDR3 DNA reads TGCGCCAGCAGCTTGTATGGTTATACTGAAGCTTTCTTT. The rearrangement joins TRBV5-1 to TRBJ1-1; D remains unclear. The V gene's germline CDR1 is SGHRS and CDR2 YFSETQ. Trimming stripped 1 base from V and 5 bases from J, with 9 bases between. The length of the CDR3 is 13 residues.

This chain joins TRBV6-2 or TRBV6-3 and TRBJ2-4; TRBD1 matches at 7 bases. V gave up 5 bases and J gave up 1 base; unmatched junction bases: 8. Germline V gene sequence: CDR1 MNHEY, CDR2 SVGEGT. The CDR3 extends over 16 amino acids. DNA of the CDR3: TGTGCCAGCAGTCCTGTACAGGGGTCTGCCAAAAACATTCAGTACTTC. It encodes CASSPVQGSAKNIQYF.

The rearrangement joins TRBV12-3 or TRBV12-4 to TRBJ2-3; 7 bases map to TRBD2. V gave up 5 bases and J gave up 3 bases; unmatched junction bases: 8. There are 15 residues in the CDR3. The CDR3 DNA reads as TGTGCCAGCAGTCAGCAGAGCGGGGTTACAGATACGCAGTATTTT. Translated, it gives CASSQQSGVTDTQYF.

This clonotype was recorded once. The CDR3 here is CASSFGTPTYYGYTF. CDR3 in DNA: TGTGCCAGCAGCTTCGGGACACCAACATACTATGGCTACACCTTC. This chain joins TRBV5-4 and TRBJ1-2, with D perhaps TRBD1 (6 bases). The CDR3 covers 15 residues. Trimming removed 2 bases from V and 3 bases from J, with 14 bases in between. Looked up from germline, CDR1 is SGHNT and CDR2 is YYREEE (reference sequence). Combining the CDR3 with reference TRBV5-4 and TRBJ1-2 gives the whole variable domain ETGVTQSPTHLIKTRGQQVTLRCSSQSGHNTVSWYQQALGQGPQFIFQYYREEENGRGNFPPRFSGLQFPNYSSELNVNALELDDSALYLCASSFGTPTYYGYTFGSGTRLTVV.

This clonotype showed up just a few times. V gene TRBV6-1 combines with J gene TRBJ2-2, with D possibly being TRBD1 (6 bases). The CDR3 contains 13 residues. The germline CDR1 and CDR2 sequences are MNHNS and SASEGT. V was trimmed by 4 bases and J by 5 bases, leaving 8 bases between them. CDR3 region: CASSAQGTGELFF. The DNA for the CDR3 is TGTGCCAGCAGTGCACAGGGAACCGGGGAGCTGTTTTTT.

The V and J genes are TRBV5-1 and TRBJ2-5; tentative D call: TRBD2 (7 bases). CDR1 is SGHRS, CDR2 YFSETQ, per germline. The CDR3 has 14 amino acids. V was cut by 4 bases and J by 1 base, with 11 bases left in between. CDR3 sequence (DNA): TGCGCCAGCAGCGGAGGGGGGGCCCAAGAGACCCAGTACTTC. Translated, it gives CASSGGGAQETQYF.

The chain links TRBV11-2 to TRBJ1-1; possibly TRBD1 for D (5 bases). This CDR3 has 14 amino acids. CDR1 is SGHAT, CDR2 FQNNGV, per germline. V lost 5 bases and J lost 1, with 11 bases in between. Written as DNA, the CDR3 is TGTGCCAGCAGCCGGGGACGGGGGAACACTGAAGCTTTCTTT. It translates to CASSRGRGNTEAFF. The full variable domain, completed using reference TRBV11-2 and TRBJ1-1, is EAGVAQSPRYKIIEKRQSVAFWCNPISGHATLYWYQQILGQGPKLLIQFQNNGVVDDSQLPKDRFSAERLKGVDSTLKIQPAKLEDSAVYLCASSRGRGNTEAFFGQGTRLTVV.